These T cell receptor beta chains were read from a single sample in a study of cytomegalovirus exposure and HLA in healthy donors. The table came from immunoSEQ multiplex PCR; TCRdb's copy has only in-frame clones and leaves some out. The sample carries about 68,000 clones, 81% recorded once. The sequencing input was PBMCs. Every receptor here comes from a human donor in good health. The CDR3 runs from the conserved cysteine through the conserved F or W. Fields, in order: J gene, D gene, V gene, clone size, CDR3 protein, CDR3 DNA. A D gene is named only where the DNA matches it firmly. Only part of the rows carry a size: once, few, many, or a class if the clone is expanded.

TRBJ2-7,TRBD2,TRBV5-1,-,CASSLSGGVVDEQYF,TGCGCCAGCAGCCTATCGGGGGGGGTAGTGGACGAGCAGTACTTC
TRBJ2-7,TRBD2,TRBV18,-,CASSPGGEQYF,TGTGCCAGCTCACCGGGGGGGGAGCAGTACTTC
TRBJ1-2,-,TRBV14,-,CASSPSGGTGGYTF,TGTGCCAGCAGCCCCTCGGGGGGTACGGGAGGCTACACCTTC
TRBJ2-1,TRBD1,TRBV6-1,-,CASGQGQGFDEQFF,TGTGCCAGCGGTCAGGGACAGGGGTTTGATGAGCAGTTCTTC
TRBJ2-5,TRBD1,TRBV7-2,few,CASSSGQGALETQYF,TGTGCCAGCAGCTCGGGACAGGGGGCGTTGGAGACCCAGTACTTC
TRBJ2-7,TRBD1,TRBV7-2,-,CASSLASGGQGPHEQYF,TGTGCCAGCAGCTTAGCTTCTGGGGGACAGGGCCCCCACGAGCAGTACTTC
TRBJ2-2,-,TRBV27,few,CASSLWTVETGELFF,TGTGCCAGCAGTTTATGGACTGTGGAAACCGGGGAGCTGTTTTTT
TRBJ1-2,-,TRBV28,-,CASSLAGPKNYGYTF,TGTGCCAGCAGTTTAGCGGGGCCCAAAAACTATGGCTACACCTTC
TRBJ1-6,TRBD1,TRBV6-5,-,CASSVGQGSSPLHF,TGTGCCAGCAGCGTGGGACAGGGGAGTTCACCCCTCCACTTT
TRBJ1-2,TRBD1,TRBV7-3,-,CASSPDRSRGYTF,TGTGCCAGCAGCCCGGACAGGAGTCGGGGCTACACCTTC
TRBJ2-1,-,TRBV11-2,few,CASSLQGALYNEQFF,TGTGCCAGCAGCCTACAGGGAGCCCTCTACAATGAGCAGTTCTTC
TRBJ2-1,TRBD1,TRBV7-2,-,CASSPFDRAHEQFF,TGTGCCAGCAGCCCGTTCGACAGGGCCCATGAGCAGTTCTTC
TRBJ2-2,-,TRBV7-2,-,CASSPGPVNTGELFF,TGTGCCAGCAGCCCCGGTCCGGTGAACACCGGGGAGCTGTTTTTT
TRBJ2-5,TRBD2,TRBV5-8,-,CASSGSGGYQETQYF,TGTGCCAGCAGCGGGAGCGGGGGGTACCAAGAGACCCAGTACTTC
TRBJ2-2,TRBD2,TRBV6-5,few,CASSFTSLALSGELFF,TGTGCCAGCAGTTTCACGTCACTAGCGTTATCCGGGGAGCTGTTTTTT
TRBJ2-7,TRBD2,TRBV5-5,-,CASSVASGGYEQYF,TGTGCCAGCAGTGTAGCTAGCGGGGGCTACGAGCAGTACTTC
TRBJ1-2,-,TRBV14,few,CASSQYGREVYGYTF,TGTGCCAGCAGCCAATATGGAAGGGAGGTCTATGGCTACACCTTC
TRBJ2-5,TRBD2,TRBV6-6,-,CASSLGLGVGTQYF,TGTGCCAGCAGTTTAGGACTAGGAGTGGGGACCCAGTACTTC
TRBJ2-3,TRBD1,TRBV5-1,-,CASSKGGQGTDTQYF,TGCGCCAGCAGCAAGGGGGGACAGGGCACAGATACGCAGTATTTT
TRBJ2-3,-,TRBV7-9,-,CASGQGALTFTDTQYF,TGTGCCAGCGGTCAAGGGGCCCTCACCTTCACAGATACGCAGTATTTT
TRBJ1-1,TRBD1,TRBV10-3,-,CAIRDRGVDEAFF,TGTGCCATCAGGGACAGGGGAGTAGATGAAGCTTTCTTT
TRBJ2-7,-,TRBV28,-,CASSPDPGYEQYF,TGTGCCAGCAGTCCGGACCCGGGGTACGAGCAGTACTTC
TRBJ1-3,-,TRBV19,-,CASSIEGRSGNTIYF,TGTGCCAGTAGTATAGAGGGGCGCTCTGGAAACACCATATATTTT
TRBJ2-5,-,TRBV4-1,once,CASSSGVYQETQYF,TGCGCCAGCTCATCCGGGGTCTACCAAGAGACCCAGTACTTC
TRBJ2-5,TRBD2,TRBV5-1,few,CASSKGLAYETQYF,TGCGCCAGCAGCAAAGGACTAGCGTATGAGACCCAGTACTTC
TRBJ1-2,TRBD1,TRBV4-2,once,CASSQGGQNYGYTF,TGTGCCAGCAGCCAAGGGGGACAGAACTATGGCTACACCTTC
TRBJ2-3,-,TRBV4-3,-,CASSRRGQLSTDTQYF,TGCGCCAGCAGCCGTAGGGGACAACTTAGCACAGATACGCAGTATTTT
TRBJ2-1,TRBD2,TRBV4-1,-,CASSREPSGGSYNEQFF,TGCGCCAGCAGCCGCGAACCTAGCGGGGGCTCCTACAATGAGCAGTTCTTC
TRBJ1-2,-,TRBV2,once,CASSNVPLEGGYTF,TGTGCCAGCAGTAACGTCCCCCTGGAGGGAGGCTACACCTTC
TRBJ1-2,TRBD1,TRBV5-1,-,CASSLGQGLRGYTF,TGCGCCAGCAGCTTGGGACAGGGCCTTCGTGGCTACACCTTC
TRBJ2-7,TRBD2,TRBV30,-,CAWSASRLQTSGGANEQYF,TGTGCCTGGAGTGCCTCCCGCCTACAAACTAGCGGGGGGGCCAACGAGCAGTACTTC